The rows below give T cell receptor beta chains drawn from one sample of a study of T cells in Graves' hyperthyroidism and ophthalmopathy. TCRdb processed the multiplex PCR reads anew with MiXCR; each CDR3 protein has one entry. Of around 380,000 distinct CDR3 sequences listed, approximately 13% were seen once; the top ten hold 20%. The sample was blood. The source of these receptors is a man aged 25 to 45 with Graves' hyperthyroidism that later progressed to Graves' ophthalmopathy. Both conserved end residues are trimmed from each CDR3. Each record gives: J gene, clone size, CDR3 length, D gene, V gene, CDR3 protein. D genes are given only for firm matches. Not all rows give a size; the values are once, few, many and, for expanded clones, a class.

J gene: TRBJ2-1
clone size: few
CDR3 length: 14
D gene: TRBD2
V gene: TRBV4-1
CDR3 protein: ASSHPGTSGANEQF

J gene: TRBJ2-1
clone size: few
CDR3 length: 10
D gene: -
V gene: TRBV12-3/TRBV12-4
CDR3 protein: ASSTRFDEQF

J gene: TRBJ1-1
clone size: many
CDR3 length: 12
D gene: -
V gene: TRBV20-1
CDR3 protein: SARDEGRNTEAF

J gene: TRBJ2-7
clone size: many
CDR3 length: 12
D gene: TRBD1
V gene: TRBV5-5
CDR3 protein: ASSYRTGRNEQY

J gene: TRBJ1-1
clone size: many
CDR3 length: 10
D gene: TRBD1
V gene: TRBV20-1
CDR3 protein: SARGWDRAPF

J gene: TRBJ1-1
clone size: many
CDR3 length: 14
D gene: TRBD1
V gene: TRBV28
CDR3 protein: ASSFGQGALNTEAF

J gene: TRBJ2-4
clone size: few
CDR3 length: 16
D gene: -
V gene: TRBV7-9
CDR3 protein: ASSSSLLGDVAKNIQY

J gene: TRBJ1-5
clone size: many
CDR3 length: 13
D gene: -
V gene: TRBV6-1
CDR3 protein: ASRAQKGAHQPQH

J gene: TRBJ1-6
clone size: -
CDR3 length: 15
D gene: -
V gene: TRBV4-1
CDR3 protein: ASSLQGPEDMNSPLH

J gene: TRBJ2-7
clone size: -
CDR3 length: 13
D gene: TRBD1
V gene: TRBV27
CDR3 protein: ASWGPGQGVYEQY

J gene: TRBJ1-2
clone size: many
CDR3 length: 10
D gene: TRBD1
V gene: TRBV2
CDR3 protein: ASRGDSSGYT

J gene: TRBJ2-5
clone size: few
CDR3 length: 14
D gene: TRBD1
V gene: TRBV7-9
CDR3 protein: ASSSRDRGVQETQY

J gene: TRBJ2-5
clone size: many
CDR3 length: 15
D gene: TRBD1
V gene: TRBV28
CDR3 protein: ASSLFNRGPLQETQY

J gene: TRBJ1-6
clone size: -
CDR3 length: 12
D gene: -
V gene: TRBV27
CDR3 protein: ASSFGTNNSPLH

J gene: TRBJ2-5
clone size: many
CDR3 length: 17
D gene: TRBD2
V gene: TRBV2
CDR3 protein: ASSEWLTSGGLLVETQY

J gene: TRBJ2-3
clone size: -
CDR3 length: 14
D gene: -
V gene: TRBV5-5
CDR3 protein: ASSFLAGAITDTQY

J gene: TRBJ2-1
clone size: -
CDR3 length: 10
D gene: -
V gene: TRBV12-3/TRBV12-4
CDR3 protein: ASSLDYRGQF

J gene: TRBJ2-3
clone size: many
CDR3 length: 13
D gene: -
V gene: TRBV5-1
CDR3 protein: ASSSLGGSTDTQY

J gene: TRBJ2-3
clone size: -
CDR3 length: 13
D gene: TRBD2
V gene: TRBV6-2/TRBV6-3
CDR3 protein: ASTLSGGATDTQY

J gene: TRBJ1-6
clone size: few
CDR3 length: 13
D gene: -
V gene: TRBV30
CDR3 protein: AWRGEQTYNSPLH

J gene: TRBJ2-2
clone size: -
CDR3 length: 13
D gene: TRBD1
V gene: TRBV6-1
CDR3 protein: ASSYYRGGTGELF

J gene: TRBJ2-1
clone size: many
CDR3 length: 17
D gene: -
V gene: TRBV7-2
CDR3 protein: ASSLRNPSWDGGYNEQF

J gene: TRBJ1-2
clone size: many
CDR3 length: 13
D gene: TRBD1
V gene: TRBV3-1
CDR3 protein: ASSHGPGQPYGYT

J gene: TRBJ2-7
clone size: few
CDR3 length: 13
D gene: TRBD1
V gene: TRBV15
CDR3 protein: ATSRRTGSSYEQY

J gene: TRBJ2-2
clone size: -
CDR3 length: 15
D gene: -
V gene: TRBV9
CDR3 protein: ASSPHMDSANTGELF

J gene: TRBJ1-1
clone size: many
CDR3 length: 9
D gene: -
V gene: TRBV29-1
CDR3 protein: SVRTNTEAF

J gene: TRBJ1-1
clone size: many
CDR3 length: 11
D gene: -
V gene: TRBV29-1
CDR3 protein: SVDVSLNTEAF

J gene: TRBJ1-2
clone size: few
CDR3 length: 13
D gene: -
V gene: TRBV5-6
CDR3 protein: ASSFLGRDNYGYT

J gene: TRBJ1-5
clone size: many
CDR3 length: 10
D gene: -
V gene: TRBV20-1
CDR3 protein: SAVPGNQPQH

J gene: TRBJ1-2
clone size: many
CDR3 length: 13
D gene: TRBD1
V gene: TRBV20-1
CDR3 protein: SASRRTGTGDGYT

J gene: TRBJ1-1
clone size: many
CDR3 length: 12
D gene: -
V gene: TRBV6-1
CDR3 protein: ASRKTGTNTEAF

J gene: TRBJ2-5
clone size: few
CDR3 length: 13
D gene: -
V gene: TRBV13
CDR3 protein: ASSATGALQETQY

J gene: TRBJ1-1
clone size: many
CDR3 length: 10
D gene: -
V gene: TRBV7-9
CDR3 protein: ASSRGGGLAF

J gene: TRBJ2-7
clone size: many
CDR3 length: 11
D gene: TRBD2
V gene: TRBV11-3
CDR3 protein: ASSPRLAGKQY

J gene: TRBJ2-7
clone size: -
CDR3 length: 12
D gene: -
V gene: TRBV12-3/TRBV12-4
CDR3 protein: ASSFRPSSYEQY

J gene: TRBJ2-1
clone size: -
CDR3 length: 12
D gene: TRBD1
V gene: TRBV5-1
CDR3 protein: ASSSGQVGNEQF